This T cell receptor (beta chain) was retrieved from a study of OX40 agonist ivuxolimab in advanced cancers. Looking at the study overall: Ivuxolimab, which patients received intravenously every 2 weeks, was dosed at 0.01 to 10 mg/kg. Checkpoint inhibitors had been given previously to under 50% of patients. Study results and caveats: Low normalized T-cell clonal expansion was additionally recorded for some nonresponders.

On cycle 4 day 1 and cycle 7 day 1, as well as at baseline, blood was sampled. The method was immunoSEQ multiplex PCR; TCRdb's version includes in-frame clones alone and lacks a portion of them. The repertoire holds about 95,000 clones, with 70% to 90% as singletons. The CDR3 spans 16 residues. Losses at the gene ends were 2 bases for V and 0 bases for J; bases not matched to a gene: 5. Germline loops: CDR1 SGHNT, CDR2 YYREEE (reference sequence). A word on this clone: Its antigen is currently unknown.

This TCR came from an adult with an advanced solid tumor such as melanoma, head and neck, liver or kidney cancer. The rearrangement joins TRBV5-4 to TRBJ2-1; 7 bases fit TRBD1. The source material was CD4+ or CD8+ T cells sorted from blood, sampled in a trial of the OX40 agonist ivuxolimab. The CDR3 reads CASSFKTGLSYNEQFF. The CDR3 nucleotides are TGTGCCAGCAGCTTCAAGACAGGGCTCTCCTACAATGAGCAGTTCTTC.